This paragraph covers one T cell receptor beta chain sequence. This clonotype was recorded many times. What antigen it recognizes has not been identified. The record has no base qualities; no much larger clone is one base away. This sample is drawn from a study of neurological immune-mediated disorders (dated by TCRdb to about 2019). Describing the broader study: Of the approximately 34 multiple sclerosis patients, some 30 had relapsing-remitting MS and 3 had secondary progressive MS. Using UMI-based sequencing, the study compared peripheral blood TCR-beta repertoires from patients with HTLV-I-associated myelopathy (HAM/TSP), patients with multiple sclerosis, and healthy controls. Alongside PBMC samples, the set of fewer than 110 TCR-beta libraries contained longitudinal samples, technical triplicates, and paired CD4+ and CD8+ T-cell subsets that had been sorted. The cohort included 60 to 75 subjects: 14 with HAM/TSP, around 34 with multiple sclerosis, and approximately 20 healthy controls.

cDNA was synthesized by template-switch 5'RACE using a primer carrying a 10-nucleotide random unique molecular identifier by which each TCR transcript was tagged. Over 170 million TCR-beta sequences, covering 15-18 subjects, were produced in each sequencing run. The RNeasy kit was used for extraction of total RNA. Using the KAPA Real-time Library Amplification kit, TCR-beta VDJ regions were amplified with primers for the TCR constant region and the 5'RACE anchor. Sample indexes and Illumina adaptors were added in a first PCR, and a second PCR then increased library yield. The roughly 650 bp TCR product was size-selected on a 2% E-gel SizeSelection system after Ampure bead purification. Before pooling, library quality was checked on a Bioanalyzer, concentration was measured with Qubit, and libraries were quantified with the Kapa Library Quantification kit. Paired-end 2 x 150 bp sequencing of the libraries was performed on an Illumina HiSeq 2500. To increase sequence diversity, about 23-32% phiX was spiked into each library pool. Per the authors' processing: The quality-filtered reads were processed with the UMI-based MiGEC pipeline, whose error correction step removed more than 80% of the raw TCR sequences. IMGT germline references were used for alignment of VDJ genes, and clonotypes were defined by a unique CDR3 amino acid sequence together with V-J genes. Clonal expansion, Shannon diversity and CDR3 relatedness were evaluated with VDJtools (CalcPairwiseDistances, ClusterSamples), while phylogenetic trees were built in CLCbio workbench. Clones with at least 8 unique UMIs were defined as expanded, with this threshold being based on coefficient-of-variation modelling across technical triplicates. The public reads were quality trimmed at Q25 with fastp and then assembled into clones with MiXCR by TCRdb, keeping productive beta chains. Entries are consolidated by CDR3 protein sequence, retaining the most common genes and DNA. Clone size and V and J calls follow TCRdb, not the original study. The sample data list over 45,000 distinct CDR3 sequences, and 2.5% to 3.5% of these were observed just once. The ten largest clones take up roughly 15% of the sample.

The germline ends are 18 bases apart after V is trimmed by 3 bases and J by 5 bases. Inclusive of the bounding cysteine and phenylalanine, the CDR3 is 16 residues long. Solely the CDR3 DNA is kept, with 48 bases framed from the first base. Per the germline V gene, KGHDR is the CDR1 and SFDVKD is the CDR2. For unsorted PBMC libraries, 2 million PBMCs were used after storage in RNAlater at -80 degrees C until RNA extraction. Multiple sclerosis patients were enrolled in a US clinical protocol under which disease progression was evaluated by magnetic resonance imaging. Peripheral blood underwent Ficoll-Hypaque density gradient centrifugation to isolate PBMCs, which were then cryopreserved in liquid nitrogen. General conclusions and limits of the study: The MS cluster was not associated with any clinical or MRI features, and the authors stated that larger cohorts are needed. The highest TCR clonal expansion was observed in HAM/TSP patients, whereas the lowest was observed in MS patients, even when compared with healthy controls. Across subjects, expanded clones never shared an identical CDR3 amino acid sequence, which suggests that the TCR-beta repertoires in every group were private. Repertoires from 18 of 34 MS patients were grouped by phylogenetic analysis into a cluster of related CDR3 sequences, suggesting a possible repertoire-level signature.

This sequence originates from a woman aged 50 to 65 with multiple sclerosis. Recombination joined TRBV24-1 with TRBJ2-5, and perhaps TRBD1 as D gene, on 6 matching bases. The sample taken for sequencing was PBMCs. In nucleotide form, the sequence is TGTGCCACCAGTGATCCTAACAGGGTGGAAGAGGAGACCCAGTACTTC. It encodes CATSDPNRVEEETQYF.